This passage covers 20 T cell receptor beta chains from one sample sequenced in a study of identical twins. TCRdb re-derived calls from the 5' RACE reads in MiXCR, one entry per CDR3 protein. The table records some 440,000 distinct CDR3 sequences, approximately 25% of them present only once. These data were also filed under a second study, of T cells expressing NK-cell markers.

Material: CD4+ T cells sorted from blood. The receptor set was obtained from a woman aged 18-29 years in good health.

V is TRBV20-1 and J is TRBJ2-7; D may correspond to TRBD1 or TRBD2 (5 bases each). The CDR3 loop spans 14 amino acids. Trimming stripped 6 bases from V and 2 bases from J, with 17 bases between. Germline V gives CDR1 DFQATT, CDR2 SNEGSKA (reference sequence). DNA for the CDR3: TGCAGTGCGCAGGGACCCCTGGGGCCCTACGAGCAGTACTTC. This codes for CSAQGPLGPYEQYF.

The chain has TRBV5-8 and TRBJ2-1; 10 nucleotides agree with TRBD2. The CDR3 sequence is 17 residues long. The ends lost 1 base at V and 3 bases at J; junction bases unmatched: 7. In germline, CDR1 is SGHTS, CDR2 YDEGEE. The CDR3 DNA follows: TGTGCCAGCAGCTTGTACAGCGGGGGGGCGATCTACAATGAGCAGTTCTTC. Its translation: CASSLYSGGAIYNEQFF.

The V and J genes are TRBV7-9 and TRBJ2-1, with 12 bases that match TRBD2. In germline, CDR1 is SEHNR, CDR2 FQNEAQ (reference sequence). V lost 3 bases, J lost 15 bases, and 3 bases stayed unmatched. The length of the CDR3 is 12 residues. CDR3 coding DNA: TGTGCCAGCAGCTTGATACTAGCGGGAGGGTTCTTC. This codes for CASSLILAGGFF.

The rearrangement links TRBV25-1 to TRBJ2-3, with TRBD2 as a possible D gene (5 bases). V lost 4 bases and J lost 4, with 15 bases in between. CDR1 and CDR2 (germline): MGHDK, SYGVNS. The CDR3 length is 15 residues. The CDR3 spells CASSVPSSGADTQYF. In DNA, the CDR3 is TGTGCCAGCAGTGTACCCAGCTCCGGGGCAGATACGCAGTATTTT. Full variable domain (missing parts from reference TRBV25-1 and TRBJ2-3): EADIYQTPRYLVIGTGKKITLECSQTMGHDKMYWYQQDPGMELHLIHYSYGVNSTEKGDLSSESTVSRIRTEHFPLTLESARPSHTSQYLCASSVPSSGADTQYFGPGTRLTVL.

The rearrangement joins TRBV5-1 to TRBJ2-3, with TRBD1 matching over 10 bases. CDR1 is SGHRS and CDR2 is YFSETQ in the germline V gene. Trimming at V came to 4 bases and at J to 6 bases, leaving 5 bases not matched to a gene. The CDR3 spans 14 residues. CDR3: CASSEDRGSDTQYF. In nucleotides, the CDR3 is TGCGCCAGCAGCGAGGACAGGGGGTCCGATACGCAGTATTTT. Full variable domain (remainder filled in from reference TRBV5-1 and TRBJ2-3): KAGVTQTPRYLIKTRGQQVTLSCSPISGHRSVSWYQQTPGQGLQFLFEYFSETQRNKGNFPGRFSGRQFSNSRSEMNVSTLELGDSALYLCASSEDRGSDTQYFGPGTRLTVL.

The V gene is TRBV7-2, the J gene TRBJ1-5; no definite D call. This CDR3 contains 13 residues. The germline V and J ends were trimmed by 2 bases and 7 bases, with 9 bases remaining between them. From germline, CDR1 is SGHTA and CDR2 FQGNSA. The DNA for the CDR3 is TGTGCCAGCAGCTTACATCCTTTACAGCCCCAGCATTTT. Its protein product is CASSLHPLQPQHF.

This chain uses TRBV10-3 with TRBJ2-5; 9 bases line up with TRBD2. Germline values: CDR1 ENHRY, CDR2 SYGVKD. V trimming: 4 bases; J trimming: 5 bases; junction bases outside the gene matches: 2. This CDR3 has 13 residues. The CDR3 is CAISAGLAETQYF. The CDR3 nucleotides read TGTGCCATCAGTGCGGGACTAGCCGAGACCCAGTACTTC.

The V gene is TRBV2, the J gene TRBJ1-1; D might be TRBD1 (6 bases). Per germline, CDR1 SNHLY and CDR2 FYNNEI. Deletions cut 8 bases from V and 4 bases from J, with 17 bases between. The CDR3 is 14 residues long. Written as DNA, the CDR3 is TGTGCCAGCCGACAGGCTCTCCGGTCCACTGAAGCTTTCTTT. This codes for CASRQALRSTEAFF.

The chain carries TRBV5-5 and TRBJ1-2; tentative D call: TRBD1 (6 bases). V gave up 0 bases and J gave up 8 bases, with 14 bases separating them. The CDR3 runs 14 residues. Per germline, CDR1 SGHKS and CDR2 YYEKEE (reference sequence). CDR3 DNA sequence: TGTGCCAGCAGCTTGGAGCAGGGGCTAAGGGGCTACACCTTC. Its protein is CASSLEQGLRGYTF.

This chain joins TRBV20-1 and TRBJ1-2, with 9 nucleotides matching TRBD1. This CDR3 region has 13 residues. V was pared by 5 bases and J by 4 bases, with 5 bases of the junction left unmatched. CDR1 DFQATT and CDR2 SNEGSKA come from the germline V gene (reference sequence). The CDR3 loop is CSAPKDRGYGYTF. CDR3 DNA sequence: TGCAGTGCTCCGAAGGACAGGGGCTATGGCTACACCTTC.

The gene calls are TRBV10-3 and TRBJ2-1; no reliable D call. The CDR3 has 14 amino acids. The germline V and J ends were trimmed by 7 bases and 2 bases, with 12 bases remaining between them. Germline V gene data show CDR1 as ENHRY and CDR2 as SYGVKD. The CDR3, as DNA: TGTGCCATCACAGGCCAGGAGACCTACAATGAGCAGTTCTTC. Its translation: CAITGQETYNEQFF.

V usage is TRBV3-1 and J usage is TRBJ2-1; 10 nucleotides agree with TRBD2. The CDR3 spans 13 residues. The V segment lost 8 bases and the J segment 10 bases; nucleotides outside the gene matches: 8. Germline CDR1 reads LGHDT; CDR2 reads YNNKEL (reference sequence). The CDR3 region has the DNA TGTGCCAGCCGGCTAGCGGGAGTGGGGGAGCAGTTCTTC. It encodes CASRLAGVGEQFF.

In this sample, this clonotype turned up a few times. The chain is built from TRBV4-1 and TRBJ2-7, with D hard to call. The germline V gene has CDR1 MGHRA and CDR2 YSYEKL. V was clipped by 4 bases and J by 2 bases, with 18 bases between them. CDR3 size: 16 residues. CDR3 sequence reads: CASSPGVLRATYEQYF. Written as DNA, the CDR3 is TGCGCCAGCAGCCCCGGAGTTTTGCGAGCGACCTACGAGCAGTACTTC.

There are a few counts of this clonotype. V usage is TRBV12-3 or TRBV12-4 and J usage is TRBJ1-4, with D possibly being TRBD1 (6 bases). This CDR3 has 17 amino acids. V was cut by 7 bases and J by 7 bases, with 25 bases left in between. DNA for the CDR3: TGTGCCAGCACCCCCGGGGGACACCGGAGAGGAAGTGAAAAACTGTTTTTT. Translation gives CASTPGGHRRGSEKLFF.

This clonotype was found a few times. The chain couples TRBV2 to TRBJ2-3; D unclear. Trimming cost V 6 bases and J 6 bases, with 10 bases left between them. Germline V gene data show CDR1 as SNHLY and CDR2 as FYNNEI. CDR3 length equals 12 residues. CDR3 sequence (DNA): TGTGCCAGCAGGGCTTATGGGGATACGCAGTATTTT. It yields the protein CASRAYGDTQYF.

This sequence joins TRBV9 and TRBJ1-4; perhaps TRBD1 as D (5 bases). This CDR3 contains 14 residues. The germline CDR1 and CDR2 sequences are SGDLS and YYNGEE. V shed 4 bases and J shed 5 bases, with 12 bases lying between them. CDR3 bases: TGTGCCAGCAGCTATGACAGTGACAATGAAAAACTGTTTTTT. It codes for CASSYDSDNEKLFF.

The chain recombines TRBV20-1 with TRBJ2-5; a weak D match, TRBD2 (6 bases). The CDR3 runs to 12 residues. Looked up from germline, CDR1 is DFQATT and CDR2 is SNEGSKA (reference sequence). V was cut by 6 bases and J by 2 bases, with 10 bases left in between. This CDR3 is CSAGGAQETQYF. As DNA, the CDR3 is TGCAGTGCCGGAGGGGCTCAAGAGACCCAGTACTTC.

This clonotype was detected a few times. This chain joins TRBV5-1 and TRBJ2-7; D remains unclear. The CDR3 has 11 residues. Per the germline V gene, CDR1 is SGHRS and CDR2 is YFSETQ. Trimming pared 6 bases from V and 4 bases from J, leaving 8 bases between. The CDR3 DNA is TGCGCCAGCACCCCCTTTTACGAGCAGTACTTC. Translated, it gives CASTPFYEQYF.

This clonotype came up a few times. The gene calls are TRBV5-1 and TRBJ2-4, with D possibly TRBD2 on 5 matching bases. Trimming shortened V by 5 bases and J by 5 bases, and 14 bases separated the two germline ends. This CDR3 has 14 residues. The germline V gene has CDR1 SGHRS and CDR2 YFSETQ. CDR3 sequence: CASSPLPGENIQYF. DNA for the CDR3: TGCGCCAGCAGTCCCCTTCCCGGGGAAAACATTCAGTACTTC.

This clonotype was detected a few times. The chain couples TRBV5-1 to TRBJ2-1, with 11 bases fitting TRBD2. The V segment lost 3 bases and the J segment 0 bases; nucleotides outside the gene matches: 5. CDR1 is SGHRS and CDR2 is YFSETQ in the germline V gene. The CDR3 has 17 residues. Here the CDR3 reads CASSSLAGASSYNEQFF. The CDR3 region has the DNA TGCGCCAGCAGCTCACTAGCGGGGGCGAGCTCCTACAATGAGCAGTTCTTC.